The T cell receptor beta chain under discussion was sequenced for a study of blood T cells in healthy people across ages. The study, taken as a whole, reports: Whereas aged donors had fewer naive CD4+ cells, long-lived donors had more of them and higher diversity.

The V gene lost 7 bases and the J gene lost 3 bases, with 19 bases spanning the gap. The CDR3 loop spans 15 amino acids. The germline gives CDR1 MNHEY, CDR2 SVGAGI. Each sample yielded at least 6 million isolated PBMCs. Notes on this clonotype: No antigen is known for it.

Together with a sample-barcoded 5' primer, a J-beta primer mix was included in a second PCR lasting about 7 to 12 cycles. Each cDNA molecule carried a tag from a template-switch adaptor that contained 12 random nucleotides. TCRdb processed the 5' RACE reads anew with MiXCR; each CDR3 protein has one entry. The sample yields about 1,500,000 distinct CDR3 sequences, roughly 27% seen once. The clonotype originates from a woman in her thirties in good health. V is TRBV6-5 and J is TRBJ2-7; D uncertain. Sequenced sample: blood. CDR3 sequence: CASKIRIQADYEQYF. CDR3 DNA sequence: TGTGCCAGCAAGATCAGAATACAAGCCGACTACGAGCAGTACTTC.